This paragraph reports one T cell receptor (beta chain). Its cognate antigen is unknown. This record comes from a study of OX40 agonist ivuxolimab in advanced cancers. Study-wide background: Those enrolled were roughly 80% male, with a mean age of approximately 60 years and ages from roughly 20 to 85. Study-wide results and caveats: The mean number of expanded clones was higher in CD8+ T cells than in CD4+. In the 0.1 to 3.0 mg/kg range, CD4+ and CD8+ blood T cells had expanded clonally by week 6.

V was cut by 0 bases and J by 9 bases, with 6 bases left in between. Per the germline V gene, CDR1 is MNHEY and CDR2 is SVGAGI. The CDR3 sequence is 13 residues long. Using immunoSEQ multiplex PCR, the repertoire was profiled, and TCRdb retains in-frame clones only, with some absent. The sample shows about 73,000 clones, 90% of them seen only once. Autoimmune disease history or systemic immunosuppression meant exclusion. Sequences were derived from CD4+ or CD8+ T cells sorted from blood, sampled in a trial of the OX40 agonist ivuxolimab. This sequence joins TRBV6-5 and TRBJ1-6; the D is unclear. The sequence came from an adult with an advanced solid tumor such as melanoma, head and neck, liver or kidney cancer. Here the CDR3 DNA reads TGTGCCAGCAGTTACTCGACTCGTTCACCCCTCCACTTT. Amino acids: CASSYSTRSPLHF.